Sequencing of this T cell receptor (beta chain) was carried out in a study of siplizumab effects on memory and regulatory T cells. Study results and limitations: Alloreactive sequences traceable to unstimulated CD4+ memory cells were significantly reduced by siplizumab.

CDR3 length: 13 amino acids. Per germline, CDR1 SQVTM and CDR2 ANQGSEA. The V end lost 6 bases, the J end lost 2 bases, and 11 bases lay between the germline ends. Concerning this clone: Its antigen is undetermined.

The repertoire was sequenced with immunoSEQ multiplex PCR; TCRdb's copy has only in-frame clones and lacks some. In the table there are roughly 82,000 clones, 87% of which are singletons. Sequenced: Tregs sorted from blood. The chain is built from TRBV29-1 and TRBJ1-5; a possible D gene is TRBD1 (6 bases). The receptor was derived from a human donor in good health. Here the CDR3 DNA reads TGCAGCGTCAAGGGGGGGGGCAATCAGCCCCAGCATTTT. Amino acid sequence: CSVKGGGNQPQHF.